This T cell receptor (beta chain) was retrieved from a study of early T cells in non-severe SARS-CoV-2 infection. Study observations and caveats: Private and CD4 specificities were missed by VDJdb matching, which favored anti-spike CD8 responses.

On this clonotype itself: Its antigen is still unknown.

TCRdb itself ran the 5' RACE reads through MiXCR, one entry per CDR3 protein. The data contain some 77,000 distinct CDR3 sequences, about 16% of them singletons. This receptor was obtained from an adult who was a healthcare worker with PCR-confirmed SARS-CoV-2 infection or an uninfected control (not recorded which). The sequenced material came from whole blood.

CDR3 sequence reads: CASGYYEQYF. DNA for the CDR3: TGTGCCAGCGGGTACTACGAGCAGTACTTC. The V and J genes are TRBV27 and TRBJ2-7; D gene unclear. This CDR3 spans 10 amino acids. Trimming stripped 8 bases from V and 3 bases from J, with 5 bases between. The germline CDR1 and CDR2 sequences are MNHEY and SMNVEV (reference sequence).